This T cell receptor (beta chain) originates from a study of Graves' ophthalmopathy and Graves' hyperthyroidism. To note about this clonotype: The antigen remains undetermined.

General observations from the study: With a specificity of about 75% and a sensitivity of around 70%, the model predicted ophthalmopathy progression. Blood also harbored most expanded thyroid clonotypes above 0.001 frequency.

Amplification of TCR beta CDR3 regions used RNA transcripts. An initial RT-PCR round employing HTBI primers preceded a second-round multiplex PCR. MiXCR was run by TCRdb on the multiplex PCR reads, yielding one entry per CDR3 protein. The table has around 590,000 distinct CDR3 sequences, roughly 40% seen once. Sequencing was performed on peripheral blood or thyroid tissue (not recorded which). The clonotype was recovered from an adult man with Graves' hyperthyroidism.

CDR3 bases: TGTGCTAGAGATCGACAGGCTCTAGGCTATGGCTACACCTTC. This encodes CARDRQALGYGYTF. The rearrangement links TRBV2 to TRBJ1-2; possible D gene TRBD1, 6 bases. The germline gives CDR1 SNHLY, CDR2 FYNNEI. The CDR3 covers 14 residues.